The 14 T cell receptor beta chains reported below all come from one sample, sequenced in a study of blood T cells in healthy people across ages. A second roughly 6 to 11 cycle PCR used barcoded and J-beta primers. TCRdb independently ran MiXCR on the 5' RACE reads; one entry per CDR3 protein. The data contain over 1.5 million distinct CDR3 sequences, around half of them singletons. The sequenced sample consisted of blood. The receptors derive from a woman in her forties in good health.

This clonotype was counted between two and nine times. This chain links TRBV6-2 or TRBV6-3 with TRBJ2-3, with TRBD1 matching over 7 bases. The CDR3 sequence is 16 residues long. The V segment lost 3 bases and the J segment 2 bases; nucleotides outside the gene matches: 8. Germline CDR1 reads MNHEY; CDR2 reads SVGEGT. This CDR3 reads CASSYSSGQITDTQYF. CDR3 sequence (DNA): TGTGCCAGCAGTTATTCTTCGGGACAGATCACAGATACGCAGTATTTT.

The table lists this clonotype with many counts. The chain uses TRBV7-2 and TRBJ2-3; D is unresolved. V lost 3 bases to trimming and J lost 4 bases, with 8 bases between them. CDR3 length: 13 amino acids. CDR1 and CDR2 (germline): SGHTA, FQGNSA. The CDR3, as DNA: TGTGCCAGCAGCTTTATGTGGTCAGATACGCAGTATTTT. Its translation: CASSFMWSDTQYF.

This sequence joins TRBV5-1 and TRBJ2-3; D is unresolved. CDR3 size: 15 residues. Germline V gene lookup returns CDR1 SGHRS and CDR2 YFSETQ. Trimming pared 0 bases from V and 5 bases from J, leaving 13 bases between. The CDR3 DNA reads TGCGCCAGCAGCTTGGAATTGGCTGATGGAGATACGCAGTATTTT. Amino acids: CASSLELADGDTQYF.

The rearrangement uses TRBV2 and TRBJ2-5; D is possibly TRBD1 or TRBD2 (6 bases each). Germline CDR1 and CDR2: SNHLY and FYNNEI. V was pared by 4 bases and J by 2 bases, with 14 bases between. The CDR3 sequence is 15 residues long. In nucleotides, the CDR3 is TGTGCCAGCAGTGTCGGAGGGGGGCGGCAAGAGACCCAGTACTTC. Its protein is CASSVGGGRQETQYF. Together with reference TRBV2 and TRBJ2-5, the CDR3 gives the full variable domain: EPEVTQTPSHQVTQMGQEVILRCVPISNHLYFYWYRQILGQKVEFLVSFYNNEISEKSEIFDDQFSVERPDGSNFTLKIRSTKLEDSAMYFCASSVGGGRQETQYFGPGTRLLVL.

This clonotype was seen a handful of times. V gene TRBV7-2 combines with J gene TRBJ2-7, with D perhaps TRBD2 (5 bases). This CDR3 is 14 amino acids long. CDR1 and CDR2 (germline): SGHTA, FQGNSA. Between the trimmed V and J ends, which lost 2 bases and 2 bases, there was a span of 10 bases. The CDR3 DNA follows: TGTGCCAGCAGCTTAAAGTCGGGGACCTACGAGCAGTACTTC. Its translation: CASSLKSGTYEQYF.

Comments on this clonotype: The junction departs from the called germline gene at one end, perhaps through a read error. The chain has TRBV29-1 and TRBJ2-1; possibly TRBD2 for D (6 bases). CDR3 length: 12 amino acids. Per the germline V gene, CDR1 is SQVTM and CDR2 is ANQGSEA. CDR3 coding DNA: TGCAGCGTCAGGGAGGCCACCGGGGAGCTGTTCTTC. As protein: CSVREATGELFF.

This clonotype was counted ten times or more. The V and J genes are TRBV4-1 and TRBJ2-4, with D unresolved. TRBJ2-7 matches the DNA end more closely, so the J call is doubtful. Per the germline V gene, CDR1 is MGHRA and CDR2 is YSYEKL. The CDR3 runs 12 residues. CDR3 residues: CASSQDGIEQYF. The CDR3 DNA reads TGCGCCAGCAGCCAAGATGGGATCGAGCAGTACTTC.

CDR3 in DNA: TGCAGTGCTACCCCGGGGCGAGACAATGAGCAGTTCTTC. It is translated as CSATPGRDNEQFF. The chain combines TRBV20-1 with TRBJ2-1; D may be TRBD1 or TRBD2 (5 bases each). V dropped 4 bases and J dropped 5 bases, with 12 bases sitting between them. Germline-derived CDR1 and CDR2 are DFQATT and SNEGSKA (reference sequence). This CDR3 has 13 amino acids.

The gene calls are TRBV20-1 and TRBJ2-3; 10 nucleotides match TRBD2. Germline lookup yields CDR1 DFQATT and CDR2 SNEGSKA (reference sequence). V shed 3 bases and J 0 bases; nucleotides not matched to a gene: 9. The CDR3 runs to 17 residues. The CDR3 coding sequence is TGCAGTGCTAGTAGGCTAGCGGGGGCCACTAGCACAGATACGCAGTATTTT. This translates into CSASRLAGATSTDTQYF.

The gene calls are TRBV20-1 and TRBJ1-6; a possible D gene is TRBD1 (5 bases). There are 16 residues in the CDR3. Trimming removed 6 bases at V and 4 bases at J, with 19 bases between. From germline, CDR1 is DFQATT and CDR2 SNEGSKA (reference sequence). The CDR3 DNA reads TGCAGTGCCACCCTTGGGGGAGACGCTTATAATTCACCCCTCCACTTT. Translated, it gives CSATLGGDAYNSPLHF.

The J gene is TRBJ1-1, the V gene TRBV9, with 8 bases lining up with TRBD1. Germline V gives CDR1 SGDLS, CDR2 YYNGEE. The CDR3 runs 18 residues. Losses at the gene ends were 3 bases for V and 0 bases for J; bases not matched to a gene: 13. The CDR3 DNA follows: TGTGCCAGCAGCGCCTTGAACAGGGGGAATCGGATGAACACTGAAGCTTTCTTT. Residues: CASSALNRGNRMNTEAFF.

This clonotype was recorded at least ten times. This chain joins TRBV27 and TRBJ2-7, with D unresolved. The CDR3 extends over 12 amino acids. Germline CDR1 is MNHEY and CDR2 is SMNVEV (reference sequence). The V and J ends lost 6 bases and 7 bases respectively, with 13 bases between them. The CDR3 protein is CASSPRLGEQYF. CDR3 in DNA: TGTGCCAGCAGCCCACGGTTGGGAGAGCAGTACTTC.

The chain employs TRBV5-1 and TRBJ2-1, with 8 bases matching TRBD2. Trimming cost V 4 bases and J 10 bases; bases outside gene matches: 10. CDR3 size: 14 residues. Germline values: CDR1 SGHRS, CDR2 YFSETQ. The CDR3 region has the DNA TGCGCCAGCAGCCGCAGACTAGCGATGAACGAGCAGTTCTTC. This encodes CASSRRLAMNEQFF.

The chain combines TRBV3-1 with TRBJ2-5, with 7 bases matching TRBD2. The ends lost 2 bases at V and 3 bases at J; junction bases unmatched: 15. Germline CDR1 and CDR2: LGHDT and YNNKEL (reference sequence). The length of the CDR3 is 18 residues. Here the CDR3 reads CASSQQRVASGFKETQYF. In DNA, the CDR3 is TGTGCCAGCAGCCAACAAAGGGTGGCTAGCGGTTTTAAAGAGACCCAGTACTTC.